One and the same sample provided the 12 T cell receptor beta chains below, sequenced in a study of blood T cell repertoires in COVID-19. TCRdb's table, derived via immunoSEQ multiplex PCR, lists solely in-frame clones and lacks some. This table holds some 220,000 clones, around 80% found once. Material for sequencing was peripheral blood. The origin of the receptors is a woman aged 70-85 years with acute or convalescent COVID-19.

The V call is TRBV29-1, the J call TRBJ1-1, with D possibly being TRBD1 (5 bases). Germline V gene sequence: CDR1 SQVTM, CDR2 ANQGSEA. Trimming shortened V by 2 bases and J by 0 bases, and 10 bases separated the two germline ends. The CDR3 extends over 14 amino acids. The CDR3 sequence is CSVERQLMNTEAFF. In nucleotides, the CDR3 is TGCAGCGTTGAAAGACAGCTCATGAACACTGAAGCTTTCTTT. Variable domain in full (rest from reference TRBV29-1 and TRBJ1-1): SAVISQKPSRDICQRGTSLTIQCQVDSQVTMMFWYRQQPGQSLTLIATANQGSEATYESGFVIDKFPISRPNLTFSTLTVSNMSPEDSSIYLCSVERQLMNTEAFFGQGTRLTVV.

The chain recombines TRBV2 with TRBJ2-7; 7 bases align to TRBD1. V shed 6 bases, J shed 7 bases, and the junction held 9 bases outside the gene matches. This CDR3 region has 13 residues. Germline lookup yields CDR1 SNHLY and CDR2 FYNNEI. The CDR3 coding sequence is TGTGCCAGCAGGGACGACAGGGTCAGGGAGCAGTACTTC. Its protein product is CASRDDRVREQYF.

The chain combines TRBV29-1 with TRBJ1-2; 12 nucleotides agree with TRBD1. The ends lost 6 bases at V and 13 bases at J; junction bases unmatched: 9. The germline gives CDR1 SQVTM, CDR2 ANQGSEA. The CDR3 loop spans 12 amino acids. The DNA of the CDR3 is TGCAGCGTCGCACGGGACAGGGGGCTTGGCACCTTC. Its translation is CSVARDRGLGTF.

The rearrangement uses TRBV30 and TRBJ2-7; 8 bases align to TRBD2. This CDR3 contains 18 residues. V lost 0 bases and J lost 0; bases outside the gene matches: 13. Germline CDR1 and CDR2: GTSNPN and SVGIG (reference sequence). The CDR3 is CAWSVRGGRLGISYEQYF. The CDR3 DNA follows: TGTGCCTGGAGTGTACGGGGGGGGAGATTGGGCATCTCCTACGAGCAGTACTTC.

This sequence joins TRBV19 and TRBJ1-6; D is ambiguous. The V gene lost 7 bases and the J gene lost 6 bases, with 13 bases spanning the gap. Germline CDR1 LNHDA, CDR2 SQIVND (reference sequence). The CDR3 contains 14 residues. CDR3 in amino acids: CASNEGMSNSPLHF. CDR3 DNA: TGTGCCAGTAACGAGGGTATGAGTAATTCACCCCTCCACTTT. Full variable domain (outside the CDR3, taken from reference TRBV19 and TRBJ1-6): DGGITQSPKYLFRKEGQNVTLSCEQNLNHDAMYWYRQDPGQGLRLIYYSQIVNDFQKGDIAEGYSVSREKKESFPLTVTSAQKNPTAFYLCASNEGMSNSPLHFGNGTRLTVT.

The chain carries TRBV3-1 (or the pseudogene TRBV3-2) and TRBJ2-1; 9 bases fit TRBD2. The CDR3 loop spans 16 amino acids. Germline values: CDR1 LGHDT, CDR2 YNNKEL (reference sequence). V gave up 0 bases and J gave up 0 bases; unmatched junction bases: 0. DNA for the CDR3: TGTGCCAGCAGCCAAGATAGCGGGAGCTCCTACAATGAGCAGTTCTTC. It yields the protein CASSQDSGSSYNEQFF.

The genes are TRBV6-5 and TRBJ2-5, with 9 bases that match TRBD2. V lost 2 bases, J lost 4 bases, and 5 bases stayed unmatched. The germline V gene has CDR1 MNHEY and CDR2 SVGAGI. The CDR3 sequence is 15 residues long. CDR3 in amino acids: CASSYGTSTRETQYF. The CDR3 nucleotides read TGTGCCAGCAGTTACGGGACTAGCACACGAGAGACCCAGTACTTC.

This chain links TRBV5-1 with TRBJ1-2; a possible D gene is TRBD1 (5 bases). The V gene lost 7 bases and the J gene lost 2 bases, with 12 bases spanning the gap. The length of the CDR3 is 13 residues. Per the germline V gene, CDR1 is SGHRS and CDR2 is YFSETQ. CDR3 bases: TGCGCCAGCGGCGGGGCAGCAAACTATGGCTACACCTTC. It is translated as CASGGAANYGYTF.

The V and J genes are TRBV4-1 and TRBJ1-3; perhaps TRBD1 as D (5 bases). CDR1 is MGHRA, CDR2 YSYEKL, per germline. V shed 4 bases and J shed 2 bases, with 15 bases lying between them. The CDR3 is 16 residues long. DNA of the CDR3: TGCGCCAGCAGCCCCTCCGCAGGGTCTACTGGAAACACCATATATTTT. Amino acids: CASSPSAGSTGNTIYF.

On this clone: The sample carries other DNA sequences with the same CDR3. Here the CDR3 reads CASSLDRNQPQHF. The CDR3 DNA reads TGTGCCAGCAGTTTGGACAGGAATCAGCCCCAGCATTTT. The rearrangement joins TRBV12-3 or TRBV12-4 to TRBJ1-5, with TRBD1 matching over 7 bases. This CDR3 comprises 13 residues. Germline trimming cut 3 bases from V and 4 bases from J; bases unmatched to any gene: 0.

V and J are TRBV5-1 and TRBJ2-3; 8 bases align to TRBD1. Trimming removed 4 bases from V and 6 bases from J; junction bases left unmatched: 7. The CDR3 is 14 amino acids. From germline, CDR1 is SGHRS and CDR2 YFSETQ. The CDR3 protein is CASSMGQAADTQYF. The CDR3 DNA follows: TGCGCCAGCAGCATGGGACAGGCAGCGGATACGCAGTATTTT.

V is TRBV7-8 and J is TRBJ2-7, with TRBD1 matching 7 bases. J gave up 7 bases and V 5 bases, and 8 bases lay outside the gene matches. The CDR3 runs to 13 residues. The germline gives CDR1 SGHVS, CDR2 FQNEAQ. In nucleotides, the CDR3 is TGTGCCAGCAGCCAGAACCGGGACAGAGAGCAGTACGTC. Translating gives CASSQNRDREQYV.